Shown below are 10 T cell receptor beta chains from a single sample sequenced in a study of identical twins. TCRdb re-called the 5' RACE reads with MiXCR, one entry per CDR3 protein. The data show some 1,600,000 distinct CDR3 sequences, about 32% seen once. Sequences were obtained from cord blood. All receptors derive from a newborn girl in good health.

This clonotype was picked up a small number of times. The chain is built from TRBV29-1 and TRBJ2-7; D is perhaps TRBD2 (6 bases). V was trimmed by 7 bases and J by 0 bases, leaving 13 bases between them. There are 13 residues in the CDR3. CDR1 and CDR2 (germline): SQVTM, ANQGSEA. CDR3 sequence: CSGSGSDSYEQYF. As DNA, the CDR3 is TGCAGCGGGAGCGGGTCAGACTCCTACGAGCAGTACTTC.

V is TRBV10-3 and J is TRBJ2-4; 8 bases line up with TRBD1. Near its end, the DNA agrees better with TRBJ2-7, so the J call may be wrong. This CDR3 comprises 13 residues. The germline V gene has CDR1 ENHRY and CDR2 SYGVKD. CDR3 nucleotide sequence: TGTGCCACAAGAAGACAGGGGCCCTACGAGCAGTACTTC. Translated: CATRRQGPYEQYF.

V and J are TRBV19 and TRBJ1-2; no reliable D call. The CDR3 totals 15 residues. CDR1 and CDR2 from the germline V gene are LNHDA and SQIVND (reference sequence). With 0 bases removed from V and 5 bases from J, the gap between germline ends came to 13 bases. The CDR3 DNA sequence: TGTGCCAGTAGTATAGAGGCCTTTCGGTGGTATGGCTACACCTTC. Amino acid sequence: CASSIEAFRWYGYTF.

DNA of the CDR3: TGTGCCAGCAGTCCAACAGGGGCAATGAACACTGAAGCTTTCTTT. The encoded protein is CASSPTGAMNTEAFF. The chain joins TRBV27 to TRBJ1-1; 7 bases are shared with TRBD1. V trimming: 5 bases; J trimming: 0 bases; junction bases outside the gene matches: 6. Germline loops: CDR1 MNHEY, CDR2 SMNVEV (reference sequence). The CDR3 has 15 amino acids.

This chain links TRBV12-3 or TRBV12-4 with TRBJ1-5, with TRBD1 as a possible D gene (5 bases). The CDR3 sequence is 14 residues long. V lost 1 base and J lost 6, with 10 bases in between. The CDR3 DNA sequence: TGTGCCAGCAGTTTAGTTGGAGGGGTTCAGCCCCAGCATTTT. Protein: CASSLVGGVQPQHF.

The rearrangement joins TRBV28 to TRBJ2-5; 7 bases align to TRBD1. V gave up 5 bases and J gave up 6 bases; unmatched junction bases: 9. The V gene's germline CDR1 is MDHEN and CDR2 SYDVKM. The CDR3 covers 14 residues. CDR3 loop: CASSTQGFPQTQYF. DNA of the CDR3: TGTGCCAGCAGTACACAGGGGTTTCCGCAGACCCAGTACTTC.

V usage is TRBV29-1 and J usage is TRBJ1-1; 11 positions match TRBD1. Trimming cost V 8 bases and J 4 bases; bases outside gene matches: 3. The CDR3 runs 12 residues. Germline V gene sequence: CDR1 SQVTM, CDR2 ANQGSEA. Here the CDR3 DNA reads TGCAGCCTGGGGACAGGGGGCACTGAAGCTTTCTTT. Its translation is CSLGTGGTEAFF.

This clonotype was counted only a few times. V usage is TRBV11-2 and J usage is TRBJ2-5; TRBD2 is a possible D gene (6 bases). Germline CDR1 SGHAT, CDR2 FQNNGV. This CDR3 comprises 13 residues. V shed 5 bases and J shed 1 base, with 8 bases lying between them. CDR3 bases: TGTGCCAGCAGCCCTAGCGTCCAAGAGACCCAGTACTTC. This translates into CASSPSVQETQYF.

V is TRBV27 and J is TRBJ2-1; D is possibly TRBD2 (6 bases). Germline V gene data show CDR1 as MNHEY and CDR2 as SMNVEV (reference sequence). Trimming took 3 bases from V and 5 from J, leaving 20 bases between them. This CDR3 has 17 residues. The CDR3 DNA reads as TGTGCCAGCAGTTTTCTGGTCGGGACTGGGGACCACAATGAGCAGTTCTTC. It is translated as CASSFLVGTGDHNEQFF.

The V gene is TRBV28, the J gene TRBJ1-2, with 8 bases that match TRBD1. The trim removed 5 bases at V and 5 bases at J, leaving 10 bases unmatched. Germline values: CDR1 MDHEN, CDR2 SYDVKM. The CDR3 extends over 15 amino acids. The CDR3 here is CASSAPGGQAYGYTF. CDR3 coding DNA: TGTGCCAGCAGTGCTCCCGGGGGACAGGCGTATGGCTACACCTTC.